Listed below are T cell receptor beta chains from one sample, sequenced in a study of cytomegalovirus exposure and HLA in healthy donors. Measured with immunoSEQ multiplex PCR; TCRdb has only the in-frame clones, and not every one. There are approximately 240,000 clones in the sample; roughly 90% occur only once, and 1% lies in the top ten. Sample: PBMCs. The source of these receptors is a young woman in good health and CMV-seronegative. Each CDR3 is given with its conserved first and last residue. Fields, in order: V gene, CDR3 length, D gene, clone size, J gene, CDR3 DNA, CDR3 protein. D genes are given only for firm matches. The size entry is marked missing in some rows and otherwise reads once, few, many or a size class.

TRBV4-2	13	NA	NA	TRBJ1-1	TGTGCCAGCAGCCAAGATCTTTACACTGAAGCTTTCTTT	CASSQDLYTEAFF
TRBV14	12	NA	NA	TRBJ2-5	TGTGCCAGCAGCCAAACAAGAGAGACCCAGTACTTC	CASSQTRETQYF
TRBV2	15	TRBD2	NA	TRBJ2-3	TGTGCCAGCAGTACGACTAGCGGGGGGACAGATACGCAGTATTTT	CASSTTSGGTDTQYF
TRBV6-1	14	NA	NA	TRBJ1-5	TGTGCCAGCAGTGAAAAGGGGAATAGTCAGCCCCAGCATTTT	CASSEKGNSQPQHF
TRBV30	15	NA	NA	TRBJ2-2	TGTGCCTGGATCCCAGGGCCAACGAACACCGGGGAGCTGTTTTTT	CAWIPGPTNTGELFF
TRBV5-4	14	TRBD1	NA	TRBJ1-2	TGTGCCAGCAGCTTCGCCGACAGGGGAAGTGGCTACACCTTC	CASSFADRGSGYTF
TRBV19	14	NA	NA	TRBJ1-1	TGTGCCAGTAGTAGTGGGGAGATGAACGCTGAAGCTTTCTTT	CASSSGEMNAEAFF
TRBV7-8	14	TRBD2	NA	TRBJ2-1	TGTGCCATCGGGCGGGGGGCCGCCTACAATGAGCAGTTCTTC	CAIGRGAAYNEQFF
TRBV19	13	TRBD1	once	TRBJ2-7	TGTGCCAGTAGTAATCAAAACAGGGGTTTCGTGTACTTC	CASSNQNRGFVYF
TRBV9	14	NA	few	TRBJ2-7	TGTGCCAGCAGCGTAGGGGGCAGGTACTACGAGCAGTACTTC	CASSVGGRYYEQYF
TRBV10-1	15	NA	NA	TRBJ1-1	TGCGCCAGCAGTCAAGATCGAATGAGGGCCACTGAAGCTTTCTTT	CASSQDRMRATEAFF
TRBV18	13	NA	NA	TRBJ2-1	TGTGCCAGCTCAGGGGGCCCTCTTAATGAGCAGTTCTTC	CASSGGPLNEQFF
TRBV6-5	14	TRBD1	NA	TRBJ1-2	TGTGCCAGCAGAGAGACAGGGTTGGACTATGGCTACACCTTC	CASRETGLDYGYTF
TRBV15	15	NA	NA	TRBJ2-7	TGTGCCACCAGCTCCCAGGACAGTCCTGGAGACGAGCAGTACTTC	CATSSQDSPGDEQYF
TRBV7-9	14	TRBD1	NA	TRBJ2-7	TGTGCCAGCAGCTTAGTACAGGGGGGTTACGAGCAGTACTTC	CASSLVQGGYEQYF
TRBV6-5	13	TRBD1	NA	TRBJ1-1	TGTGCCAGCAGTTACTCTAACAGGGGGAAAGCTTTCTTT	CASSYSNRGKAFF
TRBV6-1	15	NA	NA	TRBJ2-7	TGTGCCAGCAGTGAATTGCCCGGGACTCCCTACGAGCAGTACTTC	CASSELPGTPYEQYF
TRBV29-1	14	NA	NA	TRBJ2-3	TGCAGCGTTGAAGCTGGGCCTAGCACAGATACGCAGTATTTT	CSVEAGPSTDTQYF
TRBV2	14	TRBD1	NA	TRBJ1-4	TGTGCCAGCAGTCCGGGACAGCTTAATGAAAAACTGTTTTTT	CASSPGQLNEKLFF
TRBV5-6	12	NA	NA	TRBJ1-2	TGTGCCAGCAGCGGAGGAGGCTATGGCTACACCTTC	CASSGGGYGYTF
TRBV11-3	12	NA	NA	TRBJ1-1	TGTGCCAGCAGCTTAGACGGGGTCCAAGCTTTCTTT	CASSLDGVQAFF
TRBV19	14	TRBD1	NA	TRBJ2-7	TGTGCCAGTAGGGAGCGGGACAGGGGGTTCGAGCAGTACTTC	CASRERDRGFEQYF
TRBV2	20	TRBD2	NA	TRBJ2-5	TGTGCCAGCAGTGAAGAAGGGTCAGTTAGCGGGGGGGAGACTAGGGAGACCCAGTACTTC	CASSEEGSVSGGETRETQYF
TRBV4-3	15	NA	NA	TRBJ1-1	TGCGCCAGCAGCCAATTCTCCCCGAGTCGGGGTGAAGCTTTCTTT	CASSQFSPSRGEAFF
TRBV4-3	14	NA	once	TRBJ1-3	TGCGCCAGCAGCCCTTTACAGGCTGGAAACACCATATATTTT	CASSPLQAGNTIYF
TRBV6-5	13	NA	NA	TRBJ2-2	TGTGCCAGCAGTTACTCCCGAGCCGGGGAGCTGTTTTTT	CASSYSRAGELFF
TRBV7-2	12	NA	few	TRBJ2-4	TGTGCCAGCAGCTCCTCAGGGAACATTCAGTACTTC	CASSSSGNIQYF
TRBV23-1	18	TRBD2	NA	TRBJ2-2	TGCGCCAGCAGTCTAAAGGTGTGCGGAGCGGGAGATGCGAGGGAGCTGTTTTTT	CASSLKVCGAGDARELFF
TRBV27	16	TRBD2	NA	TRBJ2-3	TGTGCCAGCAGTATGACCGGGACTACTAGCACAGATACGCAGTATTTT	CASSMTGTTSTDTQYF
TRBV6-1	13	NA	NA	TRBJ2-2	TGTGCCAGCAGTGAATCCGGGGCCGGGGAGCTGTTTTTT	CASSESGAGELFF
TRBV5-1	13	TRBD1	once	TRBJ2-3	TGCGCCAGCAGACAAACAGGGGGTGATACGCAGTATTTT	CASRQTGGDTQYF
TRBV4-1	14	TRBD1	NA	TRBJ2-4	TGCGCCAGCAGCCACCCGGGACAGAAAAACATTCAGTACTTC	CASSHPGQKNIQYF
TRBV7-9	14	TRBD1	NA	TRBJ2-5	TGTGCCAGCAGCTGGACAGGGATCCAAGAGACCCAGTACTTC	CASSWTGIQETQYF
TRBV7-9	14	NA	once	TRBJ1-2	TGTGCCAGCAGCTCCGTCACCGTTCAGAATGGCTACACCTTC	CASSSVTVQNGYTF
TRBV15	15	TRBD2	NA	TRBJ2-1	TGTGCCACCAGCACGACTAGCGGGAGTTTGAATGAGCAGTTCTTC	CATSTTSGSLNEQFF
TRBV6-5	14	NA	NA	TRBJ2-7	TGTGCCAGCAGTTACGGCCAGGGTCGGTACGAGCAGTACTTC	CASSYGQGRYEQYF
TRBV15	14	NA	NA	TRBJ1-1	TGTGCCACCAGCAGAGAAGGGGTGAACACTGAAGCTTTCTTT	CATSREGVNTEAFF
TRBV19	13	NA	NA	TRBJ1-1	TGTGCCAGTAGTGTCACAGGAAACACTGAAGCTTTCTTT	CASSVTGNTEAFF
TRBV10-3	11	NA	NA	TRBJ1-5	TGTGCCATCGAAGGGGATCAGCCCCAGCATTTT	CAIEGDQPQHF
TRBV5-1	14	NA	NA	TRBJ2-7	TGCGCCAGCACCACGCTGTCCGGGGTCCACGAGCAGTACTTC	CASTTLSGVHEQYF
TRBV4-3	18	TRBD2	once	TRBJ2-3	TGCGCCAGCAGCCAAGACCCTTTCAGCGGGAGTGGCACAGATACGCAGTATTTT	CASSQDPFSGSGTDTQYF
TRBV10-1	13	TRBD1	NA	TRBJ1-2	TGCGCCAGCAGTCGGACAGGTCCCTATGGCTACACCTTC	CASSRTGPYGYTF
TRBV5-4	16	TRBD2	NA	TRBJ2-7	TGTGCCAGCAGCACGGGACTAGCGGGATTACCCTACGAGCAGTACTTC	CASSTGLAGLPYEQYF
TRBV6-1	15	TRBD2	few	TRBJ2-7	TGTGCCAGCAGTGATATGGCGGGACTACAACACGAGCAGTACTTC	CASSDMAGLQHEQYF
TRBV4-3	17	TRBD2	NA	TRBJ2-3	TGCGCCAGCAGCCAAGATCCCGGACTAGCGGGGGAAACTCCTCCGTATTTT	CASSQDPGLAGETPPYF
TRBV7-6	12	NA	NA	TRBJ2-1	TGTGCCAGCAGCTTAGGGGGGGACGAGCAGTTCTTC	CASSLGGDEQFF
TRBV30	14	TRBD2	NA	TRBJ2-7	TGTGCCTGGAGTGTTGGGAGGGCGCGCCACGAGCAGTACTTC	CAWSVGRARHEQYF
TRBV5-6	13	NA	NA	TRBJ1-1	TGTGCCAGCAGCTTGGTACAGGTAGGTGAAGCTTTCTTT	CASSLVQVGEAFF
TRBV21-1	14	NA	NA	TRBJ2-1	TGTGCCAGCAGGAGCGGGAGGGCGAGCGATGAGCAGTTCTTC	CASRSGRASDEQFF
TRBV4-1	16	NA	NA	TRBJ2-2	TGCGCCAGCAGCCGCACCAGCCAGGGTCGTACCGGGGAGCTGTTTTTT	CASSRTSQGRTGELFF
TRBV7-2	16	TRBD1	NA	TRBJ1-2	TGTGCCAGCAGCCTAGATTTTGGTACAGGGGCGGATGGCTACACCTTC	CASSLDFGTGADGYTF
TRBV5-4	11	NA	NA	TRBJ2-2	TGTGCCAGCAGCCGTCCGGGGGAGCTGTTTTTT	CASSRPGELFF
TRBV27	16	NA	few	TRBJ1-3	TGTGCCAGCAGTTTAGGTACAGGGAGCTCTGGAAACACCATATATTTT	CASSLGTGSSGNTIYF
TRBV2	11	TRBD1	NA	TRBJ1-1	TGTGCCAGCAAGGACAGGGCTGAAGCTTTCTTT	CASKDRAEAFF
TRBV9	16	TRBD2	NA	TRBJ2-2	TGTGCCAGCAGCCCCCGGGGGGGGGCAGGGACCGGGGAGCTGTTTTTT	CASSPRGGAGTGELFF
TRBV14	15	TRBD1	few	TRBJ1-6	TGTGCCAGCAGGCGGACCGGGACAGGGAATTCACCCCTCCACTTT	CASRRTGTGNSPLHF
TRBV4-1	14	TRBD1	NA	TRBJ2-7	TGCGCCAGCAGCCATCAACAGGGGGCCCACGAGCAGTACTTC	CASSHQQGAHEQYF